This T cell receptor (beta chain) was retrieved from a study of blood T cell repertoires in COVID-19. Overall study context: Nucleic acid was either cDNA or gDNA, and it came from T cells, B-cell-depleted T cells, or PBMCs.

The ends were cut back, 5 bases at V and 10 bases at J, with 12 bases in the middle. Germline CDR1 and CDR2: SGHTA and FQGTGA. This CDR3 has 13 amino acids. The authors' processing: How many nucleated cells were present was estimated from reference gene primer amplification. Sequenced by immunoSEQ multiplex PCR; TCRdb stores in-frame clones only, minus some. V and J calls and clone size come straight from that table; D and trimming were deduced from the DNA. The sample lists 65,000 to 85,000 clones; 90% were seen once. J is TRBJ1-6 and V is TRBV7-3; D call uncertain. Sequenced: peripheral blood. The sequence was obtained from a human donor in a cohort sampled during active COVID-19. CDR3 protein: CASSNLFGSPLHF. CDR3 bases: TGTGCCAGCAGCAACCTTTTCGGGTCACCCCTCCACTTT. Supplemented by reference TRBV7-3 and TRBJ1-6, the full variable domain reads GAGVSQTPSNKVTEKGKYVELRCDPISGHTALYWYRQSLGQGPEFLIYFQGTGAADDSGLPNDRFFAVRPEGSVSTLKIQRTERGDSAVYLCASSNLFGSPLHFGNGTRLTVT.